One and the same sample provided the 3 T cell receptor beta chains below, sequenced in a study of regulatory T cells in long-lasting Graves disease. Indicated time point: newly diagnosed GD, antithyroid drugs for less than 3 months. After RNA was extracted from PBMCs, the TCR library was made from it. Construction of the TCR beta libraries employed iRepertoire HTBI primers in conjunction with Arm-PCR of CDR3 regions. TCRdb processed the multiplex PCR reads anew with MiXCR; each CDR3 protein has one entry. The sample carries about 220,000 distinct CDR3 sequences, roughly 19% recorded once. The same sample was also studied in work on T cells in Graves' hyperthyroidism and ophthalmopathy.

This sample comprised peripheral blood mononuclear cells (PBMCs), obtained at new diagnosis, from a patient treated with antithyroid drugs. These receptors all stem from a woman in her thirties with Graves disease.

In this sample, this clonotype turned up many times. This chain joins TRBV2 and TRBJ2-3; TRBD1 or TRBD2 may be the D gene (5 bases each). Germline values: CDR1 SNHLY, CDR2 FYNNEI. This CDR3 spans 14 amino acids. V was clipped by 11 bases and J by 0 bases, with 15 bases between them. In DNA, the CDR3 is TGTGCCGGGGGTTTATCGGGGAGCACAGATACGCAGTATTTT. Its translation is CAGGLSGSTDTQYF.

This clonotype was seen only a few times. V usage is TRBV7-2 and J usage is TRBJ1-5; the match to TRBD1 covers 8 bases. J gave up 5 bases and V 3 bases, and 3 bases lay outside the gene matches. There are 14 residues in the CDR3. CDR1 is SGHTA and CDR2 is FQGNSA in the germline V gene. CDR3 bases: TGTGCCAGCAGCTTGGACAGGGTCGATCAGCCCCAGCATTTT. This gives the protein CASSLDRVDQPQHF.

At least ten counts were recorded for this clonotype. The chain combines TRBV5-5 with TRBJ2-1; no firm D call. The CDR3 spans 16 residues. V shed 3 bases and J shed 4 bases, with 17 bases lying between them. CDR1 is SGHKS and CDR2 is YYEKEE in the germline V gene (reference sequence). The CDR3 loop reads CASSSHSLPLYNEQFF. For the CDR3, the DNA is TGTGCCAGCAGCTCCCACTCCCTGCCGTTATACAATGAGCAGTTCTTC.